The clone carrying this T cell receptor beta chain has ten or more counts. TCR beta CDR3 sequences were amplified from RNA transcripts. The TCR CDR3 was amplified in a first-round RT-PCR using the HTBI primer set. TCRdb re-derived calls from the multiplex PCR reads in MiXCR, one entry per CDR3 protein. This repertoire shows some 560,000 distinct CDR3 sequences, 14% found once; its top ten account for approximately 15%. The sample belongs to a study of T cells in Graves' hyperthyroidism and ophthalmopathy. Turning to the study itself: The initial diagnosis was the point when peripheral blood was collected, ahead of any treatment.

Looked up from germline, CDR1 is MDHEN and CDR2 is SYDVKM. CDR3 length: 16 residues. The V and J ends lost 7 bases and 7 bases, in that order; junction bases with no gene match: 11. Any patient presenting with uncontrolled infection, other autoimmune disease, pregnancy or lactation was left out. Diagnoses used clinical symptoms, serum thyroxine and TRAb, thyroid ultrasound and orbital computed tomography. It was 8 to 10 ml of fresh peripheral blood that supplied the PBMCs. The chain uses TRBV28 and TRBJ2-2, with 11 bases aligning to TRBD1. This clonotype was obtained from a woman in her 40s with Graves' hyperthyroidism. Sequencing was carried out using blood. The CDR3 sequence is CASTLAGQGAGGELFF. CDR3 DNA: TGTGCCAGCACTCTAGCCGGACAGGGGGCGGGCGGGGAGCTGTTTTTT.